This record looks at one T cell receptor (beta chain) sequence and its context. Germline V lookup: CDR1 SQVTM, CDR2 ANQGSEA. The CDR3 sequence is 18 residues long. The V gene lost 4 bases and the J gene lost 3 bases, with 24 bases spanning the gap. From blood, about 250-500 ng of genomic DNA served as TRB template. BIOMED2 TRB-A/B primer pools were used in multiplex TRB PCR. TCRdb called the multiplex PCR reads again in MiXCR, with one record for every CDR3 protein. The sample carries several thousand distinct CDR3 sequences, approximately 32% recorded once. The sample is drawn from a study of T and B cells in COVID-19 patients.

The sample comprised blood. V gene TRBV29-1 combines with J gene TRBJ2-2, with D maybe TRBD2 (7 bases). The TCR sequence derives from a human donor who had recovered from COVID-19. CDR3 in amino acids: CSVGGLGEGVGYTGELFF. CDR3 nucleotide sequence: TGCAGCGTTGGGGGTCTCGGGGAGGGGGTGGGGTACACCGGGGAGCTGTTTTTT.